Included here is one T cell receptor (beta chain) sequence, with context. The specificity of this receptor is unknown. The donors whose samples were sequenced had carbamazepine-induced Stevens-Johnson syndrome or toxic epidermal necrolysis (CBZ-SJS/TEN). Patients with drug-induced severe cutaneous adverse reactions had T cell receptor repertoires profiled by next-generation sequencing to look for drug-specific clonotypes. RNA was isolated either from blister cells of skin lesions or from peripheral blood mononuclear cells. The sample belongs to a study of T cells in severe cutaneous drug reactions (dated by TCRdb to between 2018 and 2021). With regard to the full study: Between the early 2010s and the late 2010s, patients were recruited from Taiwan, Thailand and a European registry network. Only patients with a probable or definite SJS/TEN or DRESS diagnosis by RegiSCAR criteria were enrolled. The Naranjo algorithm and the ALDEN drug causality algorithm were used to identify the culprit drug. Patients in either the acute or the recovery stage provided biological samples, such as blister fluids/cells and PBMC. The study paired bulk TCR sequencing with single-cell sequencing, quantitative PCR validation, functional assays and transgenic mouse experiments. Libraries used iRepertoire multiplex PCR; authors cited a comparison showing similar capture of abundant clonotypes across iRepertoire and 5' RACE methods with or without UMI.

For both bulk and single-cell sequencing, libraries were prepared with the iRepertoire multiplex PCR system and TCR subtype-specific primers. Multiplex PCR with primers targeting V, D and J gene regions was used to generate bulk TCR beta libraries. Bulk TCR library preparation used roughly 85-550 ng of RNA per sample as input. Bulk TCR beta amplicons were sequenced on an Illumina MiSeq. In the paper's pipeline: Sample misassignments and low-quality sequencing reads were removed through quality control steps. The CDR3 was defined as the amino acids lying between the Y[YFLI]C motif of the V gene and the [FW]GXGT motif of the J segment. CDR3 clonotypes and TRBV and TRBJ gene assignments were based on the IMGT database. Per-sample TRBV expression was normalized to the mean of the same gene in PBMC from 40 or so healthy donors. TCRdb reprocessed the sequencing reads and holds a single record per CDR3 protein sequence, with no DNA. The V and J calls were determined by TCRdb, not by the authors. The sample's records list approximately 9,700 distinct CDR3 sequences. The leading ten clones occupy 21% of the sample.

The study at large found these results: Although undetectable or scarce in tolerant-control and healthy-donor PBMC, a public TCRbeta CDR3 was found in all seven CBZ-SJS/TEN blister samples, at a mean of approximately 14%. According to the authors, further study is still needed to determine whether the public TCR generalizes to SJS/TEN caused by other drugs.

The material sequenced was cells from a skin blister. The cell subset or site label corresponds to: unsorted cells from skin lesion blisters. The TCR comes from a human donor with Stevens-Johnson syndrome, a severe cutaneous drug reaction.

The CDR3 amino acid sequence is: CSASNPTRDRGRDPLSEAFF. The chain couples TRBV20-1 to TRBJ1-1; TCRdb reports TRBD1, a call that lacks DNA to check it against. CDR1 and CDR2 are drawn from the germline V gene (reference sequence): DFQATT, SNEGSKA. From cysteine to phenylalanine, the CDR3 is 20 amino acids long. There is no recorded DNA.